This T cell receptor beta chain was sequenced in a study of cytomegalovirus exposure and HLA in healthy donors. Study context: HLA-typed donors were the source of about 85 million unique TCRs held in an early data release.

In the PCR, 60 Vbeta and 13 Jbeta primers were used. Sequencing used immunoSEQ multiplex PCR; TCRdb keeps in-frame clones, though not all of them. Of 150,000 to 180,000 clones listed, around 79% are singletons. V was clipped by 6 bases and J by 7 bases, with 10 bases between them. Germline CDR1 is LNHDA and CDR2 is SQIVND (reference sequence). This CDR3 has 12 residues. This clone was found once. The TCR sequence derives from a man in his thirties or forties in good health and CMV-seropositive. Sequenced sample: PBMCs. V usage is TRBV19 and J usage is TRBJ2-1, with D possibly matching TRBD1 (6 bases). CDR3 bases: TGTGCCAGTAGCATTACAGGGAATGAGCAGTTCTTC. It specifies CASSITGNEQFF.